The clone carrying this TCR beta chain has more than one count but fewer than ten. Sequencing used immunoSEQ multiplex PCR; TCRdb keeps in-frame clones, though not all of them. Here the sample spans roughly 30,000 clones, roughly 90% being singletons. This entry is derived from a study of lymphopenia after photon versus proton radiotherapy. In germline, CDR1 is MNHNS, CDR2 SASEGT. This CDR3 comprises 15 residues. J gave up 0 bases and V 6 bases, and 8 bases lay outside the gene matches. The input for sequencing was peripheral blood, taken from a patient treated with proton-based radiotherapy. This TCR was recovered from an older woman with cholangiocarcinoma. Some clones in this sample may be carry-over from other donors' samples. The chain joins TRBV6-1 to TRBJ2-7; the match to TRBD1 covers 7 bases. The CDR3 loop is CASRAGTASSYEQYF. The CDR3 DNA is TGTGCCAGCAGGGCCGGGACAGCGAGCTCCTACGAGCAGTACTTC.